A few counts support the clone carrying this T cell receptor (beta chain). These data are taken from a study of cytomegalovirus exposure and HLA in healthy donors. The CDR3 spans 13 residues. From germline, CDR1 is SGHTA and CDR2 FQGTGA. The germline V and J ends were trimmed by 4 bases and 4 bases, with 7 bases remaining between them. The PCR had 60 Vbeta and 13 Jbeta primers. Assay used: immunoSEQ multiplex PCR; TCRdb lists only in-frame clones, some missing. Of approximately 100,000 clones listed, roughly 79% are singletons. The sample taken for sequencing was PBMCs. The gene calls are TRBV7-3 and TRBJ2-2; D is perhaps TRBD2 (6 bases). This receptor was identified in a woman in her forties or fifties in good health and CMV-seropositive. The CDR3 DNA is TGTGCCAGCAGCTCTAGCGTCACCGGGGAGCTGTTTTTT. As protein: CASSSSVTGELFF.